Below are 4 T cell receptor beta chains sequenced from a single sample in a study of blood T cell repertoires in COVID-19. Clones were read by immunoSEQ multiplex PCR, and TCRdb kept only the in-frame ones, dropping some. The sample consists of around 130,000 clones, almost 85% of them appearing once. The sequenced material came from peripheral blood. The receptors derive from a man between 60 and 70 years old with acute or convalescent COVID-19.

The V and J genes are TRBV2 and TRBJ1-3; D not certain. V shed 1 base and J shed 5 bases, with 12 bases lying between them. From germline, CDR1 is SNHLY and CDR2 FYNNEI. CDR3 length equals 15 residues. In nucleotides, the CDR3 is TGTGCCAGCAGTGAAGGCGGAGCCCACAGAAACACCATATATTTT. Translation gives CASSEGGAHRNTIYF.

The chain has TRBV19 and TRBJ2-3; 10 bases align to TRBD1. The CDR3 is 15 residues long. The germline CDR1 and CDR2 sequences are LNHDA and SQIVND (reference sequence). The ends lost 5 bases at V and 2 bases at J; junction bases unmatched: 4. CDR3 protein: CASSWTGGSTDTQYF. Written as DNA, the CDR3 is TGTGCCAGTAGTTGGACAGGGGGATCCACAGATACGCAGTATTTT.

This clone was recorded only once. J is TRBJ2-1 and V is TRBV11-3; tentative D call: TRBD2 (6 bases). Trimming removed 5 bases from V and 8 bases from J, with 16 bases in between. Per the germline V gene, CDR1 is SGHNT and CDR2 is YENEEA. The CDR3 runs to 14 residues. The CDR3 bases are TGTGCCAGCAGCGCCGGGACTCACCCTGATGAGCAGTTCTTC. Its translation: CASSAGTHPDEQFF.

This rearrangement joins TRBV2 to TRBJ2-2, with a possible D match to TRBD1 (5 bases). Germline-derived CDR1 and CDR2 are SNHLY and FYNNEI. This CDR3 region has 17 residues. Trimming took off 2 bases at V and 2 bases at J, with 15 bases between the two ends. CDR3 sequence reads: CASSELLGAANTGELFF. CDR3 bases: TGTGCCAGCAGTGAACTGTTAGGGGCTGCAAACACCGGGGAGCTGTTTTTT. Combining the CDR3 with reference TRBV2 and TRBJ2-2 gives the whole variable domain EPEVTQTPSHQVTQMGQEVILRCVPISNHLYFYWYRQILGQKVEFLVSFYNNEISEKSEIFDDQFSVERPDGSNFTLKIRSTKLEDSAMYFCASSELLGAANTGELFFGEGSRLTVL.